The 28 T cell receptor beta chains presented below share a single source sample, sequenced in a study of cytomegalovirus exposure and HLA in healthy donors. Use of 60 Vbeta and 13 Jbeta primers characterized the PCR. TCRdb's table, derived via immunoSEQ multiplex PCR, lists solely in-frame clones and lacks some. Among about 150,000 clones listed, less than 80% were seen once. The sample was PBMCs. The receptors stem from a man younger than 45 in good health and CMV-seronegative.

V gene TRBV6-6 combines with J gene TRBJ2-2, with 11 bases matching TRBD1. Germline CDR1 and CDR2: MNHNY and SVGAGI (reference sequence). The trim removed 4 bases at V and 4 bases at J, leaving 2 bases unmatched. The CDR3 length is 15 residues. CDR3 protein: CASSLGQGVTGELFF. The CDR3 bases are TGTGCCAGCAGTTTGGGACAGGGGGTCACCGGGGAGCTGTTTTTT.

This clone appeared a single time. The gene calls are TRBV11-2 and TRBJ1-1, with 8 bases lining up with TRBD1. Trimming at V came to 4 bases and at J to 5 bases, leaving 12 bases not matched to a gene. The CDR3 extends over 16 amino acids. Germline V lookup: CDR1 SGHAT, CDR2 FQNNGV. The DNA for the CDR3 is TGTGCCAGCAGCTATCATGTGACAGGGGCAGGAACTGAAGCTTTCTTT. Protein product: CASSYHVTGAGTEAFF. The full variable domain, with the rest looked up from reference TRBV11-2 and TRBJ1-1, is EAGVAQSPRYKIIEKRQSVAFWCNPISGHATLYWYQQILGQGPKLLIQFQNNGVVDDSQLPKDRFSAERLKGVDSTLKIQPAKLEDSAVYLCASSYHVTGAGTEAFFGQGTRLTVV.

The genes are TRBV5-1 and TRBJ2-7; 8 bases map to TRBD1. CDR1 and CDR2 (germline): SGHRS, YFSETQ. The CDR3 loop spans 14 amino acids. V lost 4 bases and J lost 3; bases outside the gene matches: 6. CDR3 DNA: TGCGCCAGCAGCACCGGACAGGGACACTACGAGCAGTACTTC. Translated: CASSTGQGHYEQYF. The full variable domain, completed using reference TRBV5-1 and TRBJ2-7, is KAGVTQTPRYLIKTRGQQVTLSCSPISGHRSVSWYQQTPGQGLQFLFEYFSETQRNKGNFPGRFSGRQFSNSRSEMNVSTLELGDSALYLCASSTGQGHYEQYFGPGTRLTVT.

Here the CDR3 DNA reads TGTGCCAGCAGCTTAGTAGAGACTAGCGGGGGCTACGAGCAGTACTTC. Amino acids: CASSLVETSGGYEQYF. The V gene is TRBV7-2, the J gene TRBJ2-7, with 12 positions matching TRBD2. Trimming cost V 1 base and J 3 bases; bases outside gene matches: 4. Per germline, CDR1 SGHTA and CDR2 FQGNSA. The CDR3 is 16 residues long.

This rearrangement joins TRBV5-4 to TRBJ2-5; maybe TRBD2 (6 bases). From germline, CDR1 is SGHNT and CDR2 YYREEE (reference sequence). Trimming pared 2 bases from V and 5 bases from J, leaving 16 bases between. The CDR3 has 15 residues. CDR3 sequence: CASSFSGQLYETQYF. CDR3 sequence (DNA): TGTGCCAGCAGCTTTAGCGGCCAGTTGTATGAGACCCAGTACTTC.

The chain links TRBV30 to TRBJ1-1, with D unresolved. The V and J ends lost 4 bases and 3 bases respectively, with 9 bases between them. Germline-derived CDR1 and CDR2 are GTSNPN and SVGIG (reference sequence). This CDR3 is built from 12 residues. In nucleotides, the CDR3 is TGTGCCTGGACTGCCCGGGACACTGAAGCTTTCTTT. This codes for CAWTARDTEAFF.

There are a few counts of this clone. CDR3 nucleotide sequence: TGTGCCAGCAGCCGGGGCAGGGACAGGGGCTACGAGCAGTACTTC. Its protein is CASSRGRDRGYEQYF. The chain employs TRBV13 and TRBJ2-7; 10 nucleotides align to TRBD1. Germline trimming cut 5 bases from V and 3 bases from J; bases unmatched to any gene: 7. CDR1 and CDR2 (germline): PRHDT, FYEKMQ (reference sequence). The CDR3 spans 15 residues.

This clone was seen only once. The genes are TRBV2 and TRBJ1-5; 10 positions match TRBD1. There are 15 residues in the CDR3. After removal of 8 bases from V and 2 bases from J, the junction contained 6 bases not matched to a gene. CDR1 SNHLY and CDR2 FYNNEI come from the germline V gene. CDR3 in DNA: TGTGCCAGCCACGAGGGGACAGGGGGCAATCAGCCCCAGCATTTT. Its protein product is CASHEGTGGNQPQHF.

This chain links TRBV7-9 with TRBJ2-2, with TRBD1 matching over 8 bases. This CDR3 comprises 13 residues. The junction had 1 base not matched to a gene; V was cut back by 4 bases and J by 6 bases. The germline CDR1 and CDR2 sequences are SEHNR and FQNEAQ (reference sequence). The CDR3 coding sequence is TGTGCCAGCAGCTGGACAGGGCCCGGGGAGCTGTTTTTT. Translation gives CASSWTGPGELFF.

This clone was seen a single time. The chain uses TRBV19 and TRBJ1-2; D uncertain. The CDR3 is 13 residues long. Trimming shortened V by 10 bases and J by 8 bases, and 20 bases separated the two germline ends. Germline values: CDR1 LNHDA, CDR2 SQIVND (reference sequence). The CDR3 DNA reads TGTGCCACTCGTGACTCCGGAGAGAGGGGCTACACCTTC. Its protein is CATRDSGERGYTF.

The sample holds a few counts of this clone. V and J are TRBV5-1 and TRBJ2-3, with TRBD2 identical over 9 bases. The germline V gene encodes CDR1 SGHRS and CDR2 YFSETQ. This CDR3 has 15 amino acids. V lost 0 bases to trimming and J lost 1 base; unmatched junction nucleotides: 0. DNA for the CDR3: TGCGCCAGCAGCTTGGCTAGCGGGGGCACAGATACGCAGTATTTT. This gives the protein CASSLASGGTDTQYF.

The rearrangement uses TRBV28 and TRBJ1-6, with D possibly TRBD1 on 6 matching bases. V lost 5 bases and J 3 bases, leaving 8 bases between the germline ends. This CDR3 spans 14 amino acids. Germline loops: CDR1 MDHEN, CDR2 SYDVKM. The chain's CDR3 is CASSPGDYNSPLHF. The CDR3 coding sequence is TGTGCCAGCAGTCCAGGGGACTATAATTCACCCCTCCACTTT.

The chain joins TRBV5-1 to TRBJ2-5; 14 bases align to TRBD2. With 3 bases clipped from V and 1 base from J, the junction kept 5 bases outside the gene matches. There are 17 residues in the CDR3. CDR1 is SGHRS and CDR2 is YFSETQ in the germline V gene. The CDR3 sequence: CASSSGLAGGSQETQYF. CDR3 DNA sequence: TGCGCCAGCAGCTCCGGACTAGCGGGGGGATCCCAAGAGACCCAGTACTTC.

The CDR3 DNA follows: TGTGCCAGCAGACAGTCCTCTAGGGGGCATGGCTACACCTTC. This gives the protein CASRQSSRGHGYTF. This chain links TRBV2 with TRBJ1-2; 7 bases line up with TRBD1. The CDR3 is made up of 14 amino acids. Germline lookup yields CDR1 SNHLY and CDR2 FYNNEI. V gave up 6 bases and J gave up 6 bases; unmatched junction bases: 10.

This clone was seen a single time. The chain couples TRBV19 to TRBJ2-7, with a possible D match to TRBD2 (6 bases). This CDR3 comprises 12 residues. V lost 4 bases and J 7 bases, leaving 11 bases between the germline ends. Looked up from germline, CDR1 is LNHDA and CDR2 is SQIVND (reference sequence). CDR3 bases: TGTGCCAGTAGTACACTAGCAGGGGAGCAGTACTTC. Its translation is CASSTLAGEQYF.

This chain connects TRBV19 to TRBJ1-1, with D possibly TRBD1 on 5 matching bases. The ends were cut back, 4 bases at V and 8 bases at J, with 14 bases in the middle. CDR1 is LNHDA, CDR2 SQIVND, per germline (reference sequence). The CDR3 has 13 amino acids. The CDR3 is CASSTDGGSEAFF. CDR3 nucleotide sequence: TGTGCCAGTAGTACCGACGGGGGATCAGAAGCTTTCTTT.

The chain recombines TRBV5-8 with TRBJ2-3; D not certain. CDR1 and CDR2 (germline): SGHTS, YDEGEE. The CDR3 extends over 13 amino acids. Trimming pared 1 base from V and 1 base from J, leaving 4 bases between. As DNA, the CDR3 is TGTGCCAGCAGCTTGCGAGGCACAGATACGCAGTATTTT. This sequence encodes CASSLRGTDTQYF.

This clone was found once. J is TRBJ1-3 and V is TRBV6-1; TRBD1 is a possible D gene (5 bases). From germline, CDR1 is MNHNS and CDR2 SASEGT. CDR3 size: 15 residues. Trimming took off 4 bases at V and 2 bases at J, with 12 bases between the two ends. CDR3 nucleotides: TGTGCCAGCAGTGTTCACAGGATTGCTGGAAACACCATATATTTT. Its translation is CASSVHRIAGNTIYF.

This clone was counted only a few times. One end of the junction varies from germline; a read error may be responsible. This chain links TRBV15 with TRBJ1-5; perhaps TRBD1 as D (6 bases). In germline, CDR1 is LNHNV, CDR2 YYDKDF (reference sequence). The CDR3 runs to 15 residues. CDR3 coding DNA: TGTGCCACCAGCAGGGCACAGGGAAGCAATCAGCCCCAGAATTTT. Amino acids: CATSRAQGSNQPQNF.

This clone was counted only a few times. The chain has TRBV15 and TRBJ1-4; 9 positions match TRBD1. Germline loops: CDR1 LNHNV, CDR2 YYDKDF (reference sequence). The CDR3 consists of 15 residues. V dropped 5 bases and J dropped 5; count of bases not matched to a gene: 6. This CDR3 reads CATSGPGTGNEKLFF. CDR3 bases: TGTGCCACCAGCGGTCCCGGGACAGGGAATGAAAAACTGTTTTTT.

The chain employs TRBV27 and TRBJ2-7, with D tentatively TRBD1 (7 bases). The germline V and J ends were trimmed by 6 bases and 5 bases, with 20 bases remaining between them. The CDR3 is 15 amino acids. CDR1 is MNHEY, CDR2 SMNVEV, per germline (reference sequence). As DNA, the CDR3 is TGTGCCAGCAGGCAATTCCGACAGGGACTCGACGAGCAGTACTTC. Its protein is CASRQFRQGLDEQYF.

There are a few counts of this clone. The J gene is TRBJ1-3, the V gene TRBV30, with D tentatively TRBD1 (5 bases). This CDR3 spans 12 amino acids. CDR1 GTSNPN and CDR2 SVGIG come from the germline V gene (reference sequence). The V end was cut by 5 bases, the J end by 1 base, with 6 bases between. CDR3 DNA: TGTGCCTGGGGGGGGTCTGGAAACACCATATATTTT. This sequence encodes CAWGGSGNTIYF.

This clone was picked up a small number of times. This sequence joins TRBV5-1 and TRBJ2-5; maybe TRBD2 (6 bases). Trimming pared 4 bases from V and 2 bases from J, leaving 12 bases between. The CDR3 totals 14 residues. Germline V gene lookup returns CDR1 SGHRS and CDR2 YFSETQ. Here the CDR3 reads CASSPWAGQETQYF. The CDR3 DNA reads TGCGCCAGCAGCCCCTGGGCGGGACAAGAGACCCAGTACTTC.

The chain combines TRBV13 with TRBJ1-1; the D gene is possibly TRBD1 (6 bases). Germline V gene lookup returns CDR1 PRHDT and CDR2 FYEKMQ (reference sequence). V lost 1 base to trimming and J lost 3 bases, with 6 bases between them. This CDR3 is 13 amino acids long. The CDR3, as DNA: TGTGCCAGCAGCTTAGACAGGGACACTGAAGCTTTCTTT. Protein product: CASSLDRDTEAFF.

This clone was observed a few times. V usage is TRBV5-1 and J usage is TRBJ1-6; TRBD1 agrees at 9 bases. This CDR3 spans 15 amino acids. With V trimmed by 0 bases and J by 9 bases, 4 bases remained unmatched. Germline V gives CDR1 SGHRS, CDR2 YFSETQ. The CDR3 reads CASSLAGQGISPLHF. The CDR3 DNA reads TGCGCCAGCAGCTTGGCCGGACAGGGGATTTCACCCCTCCACTTT.

This clone was seen a single time. J is TRBJ2-7 and V is TRBV19; D may be TRBD1 (6 bases). Germline CDR1 LNHDA, CDR2 SQIVND (reference sequence). Trimming cost V 9 bases and J 5 bases, with 20 bases left between them. The CDR3 spans 14 residues. DNA for the CDR3: TGTGCCAGCCGGGTCCGTCAGGGGCAGAACGAGCAGTACTTC. This translates into CASRVRQGQNEQYF. The whole variable domain, remainder taken from reference TRBV19 and TRBJ2-7, is DGGITQSPKYLFRKEGQNVTLSCEQNLNHDAMYWYRQDPGQGLRLIYYSQIVNDFQKGDIAEGYSVSREKKESFPLTVTSAQKNPTAFYLCASRVRQGQNEQYFGPGTRLTVT.

V is TRBV6-5 and J is TRBJ2-5; D may be TRBD1 (6 bases). Germline CDR1 is MNHEY and CDR2 is SVGAGI. Trimming took 5 bases from V and 1 from J, leaving 14 bases between them. This CDR3 is 15 amino acids long. Written as DNA, the CDR3 is TGTGCCAGCAGTGCGACAGGTGGGAGCCAAGAGACCCAGTACTTC. Protein product: CASSATGGSQETQYF.

This chain uses TRBV13 with TRBJ2-5; D is unclear. Germline V gene data show CDR1 as PRHDT and CDR2 as FYEKMQ (reference sequence). V lost 2 bases and J 7 bases, leaving 11 bases between the germline ends. The CDR3 contains 13 residues. The CDR3: CASSLPTSGTQYF. The CDR3 region has the DNA TGTGCCAGCAGCTTACCTACGTCGGGGACCCAGTACTTC.